These T cell receptor beta chains were read from a single sample in a study of blood T cell repertoires in COVID-19. The assay was immunoSEQ multiplex PCR, and TCRdb's table has in-frame clones only and misses some. The sample shows 150,000 or so clones, approximately 87% of them seen only once. The sequencing input was PBMCs or T cells enriched from blood (not recorded which). The receptors stem from a woman in her thirties with acute COVID-19. CDR3s include the opening cysteine and the closing phenylalanine or tryptophan. Each record gives: clone size, J gene, V gene, D gene, CDR3 protein, CDR3 DNA. D genes are given only for firm matches. Rows may omit the clone size; those that give it use once, few, many or a size class.

- TRBJ2-7 TRBV4-2 TRBD2 CASSQTTSGTYEQYF TGTGCCAGCAGCCAGACCACTAGCGGGACCTACGAGCAGTACTTC
- TRBJ2-1 TRBV5-1 TRBD1 CASSFTGTGFNEQFF TGCGCCAGCAGCTTTACCGGGACAGGGTTTAATGAGCAGTTCTTC
- TRBJ2-5 TRBV2 - CASGFRQGGRETQYF TGTGCCAGCGGGTTCCGGCAGGGAGGCCGGGAGACCCAGTACTTC
- TRBJ2-1 TRBV7-3 - CASSPTIETYNEQFF TGTGCCAGCAGCCCTACTATAGAAACATACAATGAGCAGTTCTTC
- TRBJ1-2 TRBV19 TRBD1 CASSPTGSGGYGYTF TGTGCCAGTAGTCCGACAGGGTCCGGGGGCTATGGCTACACCTTC
- TRBJ1-5 TRBV27 - CASSFRGGGQPQHF TGTGCCAGCAGTTTCCGCGGGGGGGGGCAGCCCCAGCATTTT
few TRBJ2-1 TRBV14 TRBD1 CASSQEDRGRYNEQFF TGTGCCAGCAGCCAAGAGGACAGGGGAAGGTACAATGAGCAGTTCTTC
many TRBJ1-3 TRBV19 - CASSISLSSVTTIYF TGTGCCAGTAGTATTAGTCTGTCCTCCGTTACCACCATATATTTT
- TRBJ2-2 TRBV5-4 TRBD1 CASSPTGTVYTGELFF TGTGCCAGCAGCCCGACAGGGACCGTTTACACCGGGGAGCTGTTTTTT
once TRBJ2-5 TRBV28 - CASGASWETQYF TGTGCCAGCGGGGCATCATGGGAGACCCAGTACTTC
- TRBJ2-2 TRBV28 TRBD1 CASSPGDRVPGELFF TGTGCCAGCAGTCCAGGGGACAGGGTCCCCGGGGAGCTGTTTTTT
- TRBJ1-2 TRBV28 TRBD1 CASRTGGSGGYTF TGTGCCAGCAGGACAGGGGGCTCAGGTGGCTACACCTTC
few TRBJ1-4 TRBV7-8 - CASSLPGRDVTRLSTNEKLFF TGTGCCAGCAGCTTACCCGGGAGGGACGTTACTCGATTGTCAACTAATGAAAAACTGTTTTTT
- TRBJ2-7 TRBV9 TRBD2 CASSEGISGRTDEQYF TGTGCCAGCAGCGAGGGGATTAGCGGGAGGACGGACGAGCAGTACTTC
- TRBJ1-2 TRBV20-1 - CSAPDLGTF TGCAGTGCTCCCGACTTAGGCACCTTC
few TRBJ2-3 TRBV12-3/TRBV12-4 - CASSITRDTQYF TGTGCCAGCTCTATAACCAGGGATACGCAGTATTTT
- TRBJ2-5 TRBV7-3 - CASSLRGSGKETQYF TGTGCCAGCAGCTTAAGAGGGTCGGGGAAGGAGACCCAGTACTTC
- TRBJ2-2 TRBV23-1 - CASSQGPGPAGELFF TGCGCCAGCAGTCAAGGGCCAGGGCCGGCCGGGGAGCTGTTTTTT
- TRBJ2-3 TRBV30 - CAWSSVASTDTQYF TGTGCCTGGAGTAGCGTAGCTAGCACAGATACGCAGTATTTT
- TRBJ2-3 TRBV7-2 TRBD2 CASSPPAGGPGTDTQYF TGTGCCAGCAGCCCACCAGCGGGAGGGCCTGGCACAGATACGCAGTATTTT
- TRBJ2-3 TRBV2 TRBD2 CASSQSGSFADTQYF TGTGCCAGCAGTCAGAGCGGGAGTTTCGCAGATACGCAGTATTTT
- TRBJ2-1 TRBV11-2 TRBD2 CASSLKAGGISYNEQFF TGTGCCAGCAGCTTAAAAGCGGGAGGCATCTCCTACAATGAGCAGTTCTTC
- TRBJ2-3 TRBV7-8 TRBD2 CASSLVVGLALSTDTQYF TGTGCCAGCAGCTTAGTGGTGGGACTAGCGTTGAGCACAGATACGCAGTATTTT
- TRBJ2-5 TRBV7-9 - CASSLAVGDQAETQYF TGTGCCAGCAGCTTAGCGGTGGGAGATCAAGCCGAGACCCAGTACTTC
- TRBJ2-7 TRBV5-1 TRBD2 CASSLASGIPSYEQYF TGCGCCAGCAGCTTGGCTAGCGGGATACCCTCCTACGAGCAGTACTTC
- TRBJ2-7 TRBV11-2 TRBD2 CASSLSGSIYEQYF TGTGCCAGCAGCCTTAGCGGGAGTATTTACGAGCAGTACTTC
- TRBJ1-2 TRBV28 - CASRSTVGGGSDGYTF TGTGCCAGCAGATCAACTGTTGGGGGGGGATCGGATGGCTACACCTTC
- TRBJ1-1 TRBV29-1 - CSVGRGGSTEAFF TGCAGCGTTGGTAGGGGGGGGAGCACTGAAGCTTTCTTT
- TRBJ2-5 TRBV4-3 - CASSTHHSQETQYF TGCGCCAGCAGCACCCACCACTCCCAAGAGACCCAGTACTTC
- TRBJ2-7 TRBV4-1 - CASSQEARYEQYF TGCGCCAGCAGCCAAGAAGCTCGCTACGAGCAGTACTTC
- TRBJ2-3 TRBV18 TRBD2 CASSPPARLAGGTDTQYF TGTGCCAGCTCACCACCGGCCCGACTAGCGGGAGGAACAGATACGCAGTATTTT
once TRBJ2-3 TRBV9 TRBD2 CASSATHPTSGRAGFPTDTQYF TGTGCCAGCAGCGCCACTCATCCGACTAGCGGGAGGGCCGGGTTCCCCACAGATACGCAGTATTTT
- TRBJ1-4 TRBV4-1 - CASSQAIRGSSEKLFF TGCGCCAGCAGCCAAGCAATTCGAGGTTCAAGTGAAAAACTGTTTTTT
once TRBJ2-2 TRBV2 TRBD1 CASRGTGYTGELFF TGTGCCAGCAGGGGGACAGGATACACCGGGGAGCTGTTTTTT
- TRBJ2-1 TRBV5-5 TRBD2 CASSLTSGYNEQFF TGTGCCAGCAGCTTGACTAGCGGGTACAATGAGCAGTTCTTC
- TRBJ2-7 TRBV11-1 TRBD1 CASSLEWRQGTGEQYF TGTGCCAGCAGCTTAGAGTGGAGACAGGGGACAGGCGAGCAGTACTTC
many TRBJ2-1 TRBV3-1/TRBV3-2 TRBD1 CASSPNPGTAFNDEQFF TGTGCCAGCAGCCCAAACCCCGGGACAGCCTTTAACGATGAGCAGTTCTTC
- TRBJ2-2 TRBV14 TRBD2 CASNGGTSGYANTGELFF TGTGCCAGCAACGGTGGGACTAGCGGGTATGCGAACACCGGGGAGCTGTTTTTT
- TRBJ1-1 TRBV5-5 - CASSFYTEAFF TGTGCCAGCAGCTTCTACACTGAAGCTTTCTTT
- TRBJ2-7 TRBV9 TRBD1 CASSVGDSNYEQYF TGTGCCAGCAGCGTAGGGGACAGCAACTACGAGCAGTACTTC
- TRBJ1-4 TRBV6-1 - CASSARTVSTTNEKLFF TGTGCCAGCAGTGCAAGGACAGTATCTACAACTAATGAAAAACTGTTTTTT
- TRBJ2-5 TRBV3-1/TRBV3-2 - CASSQGSVTSETQYF TGTGCCAGCAGCCAAGGATCAGTGACTAGTGAGACCCAGTACTTC
once TRBJ2-1 TRBV7-9 - CASSLAAGWSYNEQFF TGTGCCAGCAGCTTAGCCGCAGGGTGGTCCTACAATGAGCAGTTCTTC